A single sample gave rise to the 21 T cell receptor beta chains below, sequenced in a study of control samples from healthy donors and cancer patients. TCRdb's table, derived via immunoSEQ multiplex PCR, lists solely in-frame clones and lacks some. The sample holds about 54,000 clones; 95% to 96% are singletons and the top ten take about 1.9%. The sample was blood. The receptor source for this set is a woman between 25 and 40 years old in good health.

This chain connects TRBV5-7 to TRBJ1-2; D is possibly TRBD1 (5 bases). TRBV5-7 is designated an ORF whose function remains uncertain. This CDR3 spans 17 amino acids. Trimming removed 0 bases from V and 3 bases from J, with 18 bases in between. CDR3: CASSLALQRDDHYGYTF. The CDR3 nucleotides read TGTGCCAGCAGCTTGGCCTTACAGAGGGACGATCACTATGGCTACACCTTC.

The chain couples TRBV18 to TRBJ2-1; D unclear. This CDR3 region has 13 residues. Trimming took 1 base from V and 8 from J, leaving 9 bases between them. Germline V gene data show CDR1 as KGHSH and CDR2 as LQKENI. Written as DNA, the CDR3 is TGTGCCAGCTCACCACACAAGGGCGATGAGCAGTTCTTC. Translated: CASSPHKGDEQFF.

The DNA of the CDR3 is TGTGCCAGCAGCCCCAGGGGAGGGATCAATCAGCCCCAGCATTTT. This translates into CASSPRGGINQPQHF. V is TRBV7-6 and J is TRBJ1-5, with a weak D call TRBD1 (6 bases). Trimming took off 5 bases at V and 3 bases at J, with 14 bases between the two ends. This CDR3 has 15 residues. Per germline, CDR1 SGHVS and CDR2 FNYEAQ. The full variable domain, with the rest looked up from reference TRBV7-6 and TRBJ1-5, is GAGVSQSPRYKVTKRGQDVALRCDPISGHVSLYWYRQALGQGPEFLTYFNYEAQQDKSGLPNDRFSAERPEGSISTLTIQRTEQRDSAMYRCASSPRGGINQPQHFGDGTRLSIL.

V gene TRBV29-1 combines with J gene TRBJ1-2; tentatively, D is TRBD1 (5 bases). The V gene's germline CDR1 is SQVTM and CDR2 ANQGSEA. The CDR3 is 12 amino acids. Trimming shortened V by 6 bases and J by 4 bases, and 12 bases separated the two germline ends. CDR3 coding DNA: TGCAGCGTCGCCGGGGCCGGCTATGGCTACACCTTC. Translating gives CSVAGAGYGYTF.

The chain uses TRBV9 and TRBJ2-1; 9 bases align to TRBD2. J gave up 2 bases and V 0 bases, and 6 bases lay outside the gene matches. The CDR3 length is 17 residues. CDR1 is SGDLS and CDR2 is YYNGEE in the germline V gene. CDR3 loop: CASSVAQTSGAYNEQFF. The CDR3 DNA reads as TGTGCCAGCAGCGTAGCACAGACTAGCGGCGCCTACAATGAGCAGTTCTTC.

The chain couples TRBV10-2 to TRBJ2-7, with unresolved D. V gave up 0 bases and J gave up 0 bases, with 15 bases separating them. CDR3 size: 17 residues. Germline V gene sequence: CDR1 WSHSY, CDR2 SAAADI. CDR3 bases: TGCGCCAGCAGTGAGTCCCTTGGCCCAAGGGTCTCCTACGAGCAGTACTTC. Residues: CASSESLGPRVSYEQYF.

The V and J genes are TRBV27 and TRBJ2-3; the D is unclear. CDR1 and CDR2 from the germline V gene are MNHEY and SMNVEV (reference sequence). This CDR3 is 17 amino acids long. Trimming took 4 bases from V and 4 from J, leaving 21 bases between them. CDR3 sequence reads: CASSSRTHPNIADTQYF. The CDR3 bases are TGTGCCAGCAGTTCCAGGACCCACCCAAATATTGCAGATACGCAGTATTTT.

The chain carries TRBV5-6 and TRBJ1-1; D remains ambiguous. The CDR3 spans 13 residues. From germline, CDR1 is SGHDT and CDR2 YYEEEE. Trimming took off 2 bases at V and 6 bases at J, with 11 bases between the two ends. This CDR3 is CASSLRFLAEAFF. The CDR3 bases are TGTGCCAGCAGCTTACGTTTTCTCGCTGAAGCTTTCTTT. Full variable domain (rest looked up from reference TRBV5-6 and TRBJ1-1): DAGVTQSPTHLIKTRGQQVTLRCSPKSGHDTVSWYQQALGQGPQFIFQYYEEEERQRGNFPDRFSGHQFPNYSSELNVNALLLGDSALYLCASSLRFLAEAFFGQGTRLTVV.

The chain combines TRBV18 with TRBJ2-7; D is perhaps TRBD1 (6 bases). The CDR3 consists of 14 residues. V lost 6 bases and J lost 4, with 16 bases in between. In germline, CDR1 is KGHSH, CDR2 LQKENI. The CDR3 reads CASSPTGSFYEQYF. The CDR3 DNA follows: TGTGCCAGCTCGCCAACAGGGTCCTTTTACGAGCAGTACTTC.

The chain joins TRBV6-5 to TRBJ1-1; D is uncertain. V lost 3 bases and J 0 bases, leaving 5 bases between the germline ends. This CDR3 spans 13 amino acids. The germline gives CDR1 MNHEY, CDR2 SVGAGI. The CDR3 spells CASSYRVNTEAFF. CDR3 nucleotides: TGTGCCAGCAGTTATCGGGTGAACACTGAAGCTTTCTTT.

The rearrangement uses TRBV19 and TRBJ2-1; D unresolved. Deletions cut 7 bases from V and 0 bases from J, with 13 bases between. The CDR3 length is 15 residues. Germline values: CDR1 LNHDA, CDR2 SQIVND (reference sequence). CDR3 DNA: TGTGCCAGTACCCTATCCGATAGCTCCTACAATGAGCAGTTCTTC. It is translated as CASTLSDSSYNEQFF.

The chain has TRBV6-4 and TRBJ1-1; possibly TRBD1 for D (5 bases). V lost 2 bases and J lost 5, with 12 bases in between. The CDR3 runs 14 residues. Germline V lookup: CDR1 MRHNA, CDR2 SNTAGT. CDR3: CASSDGGLGTEAFF. The CDR3 DNA reads as TGTGCCAGCAGTGACGGGGGATTAGGAACTGAAGCTTTCTTT.

The V call is TRBV9, the J call TRBJ2-1; D may be TRBD2 (6 bases). Trimming shortened V by 0 bases and J by 4 bases, and 14 bases separated the two germline ends. This CDR3 spans 16 amino acids. Germline CDR1 SGDLS, CDR2 YYNGEE. CDR3 sequence (DNA): TGTGCCAGCAGCGTAGGGACTAACAAAGGGTACAATGAGCAGTTCTTC. Its translation is CASSVGTNKGYNEQFF.

This clone was detected once. This chain uses TRBV7-6 with TRBJ2-2; 7 positions match TRBD1. Losses at the gene ends were 0 bases for V and 4 bases for J; bases not matched to a gene: 8. The CDR3 is 17 amino acids. Germline CDR1 and CDR2: SGHVS and FNYEAQ. The CDR3 loop is CASSLARSGTATGELFF. CDR3 DNA: TGTGCCAGCAGCTTAGCGAGAAGTGGGACAGCCACCGGGGAGCTGTTTTTT.

This rearrangement joins TRBV11-2 to TRBJ2-7, with 7 bases fitting TRBD2. This CDR3 has 13 amino acids. Germline CDR1 is SGHAT and CDR2 is FQNNGV. Trimming removed 3 bases from V and 7 bases from J; junction bases left unmatched: 6. CDR3 region: CASSFGGSGEQYF. The CDR3 region has the DNA TGTGCCAGCAGCTTTGGCGGGAGCGGTGAGCAGTACTTC. Full variable domain (outside the CDR3, taken from reference TRBV11-2 and TRBJ2-7): EAGVAQSPRYKIIEKRQSVAFWCNPISGHATLYWYQQILGQGPKLLIQFQNNGVVDDSQLPKDRFSAERLKGVDSTLKIQPAKLEDSAVYLCASSFGGSGEQYFGPGTRLTVT.

This clone was seen once. This chain joins TRBV12-3 or TRBV12-4 and TRBJ1-1, with D hard to call. The CDR3 covers 11 residues. Trimming removed 3 bases from V and 6 bases from J, with 5 bases in between. The CDR3 DNA reads TGTGCCAGCAGTTTTGGGCCTGAAGCTTTCTTT. Its protein product is CASSFGPEAFF.

The table lists this clone with a count of one. The chain joins TRBV28 to TRBJ2-7; a possible D gene is TRBD2 (6 bases). Looked up from germline, CDR1 is MDHEN and CDR2 is SYDVKM. There are 13 residues in the CDR3. V was cut by 3 bases and J by 1 base, with 7 bases left in between. CDR3 sequence: CASSLGLSYEQYF. The CDR3 nucleotides are TGTGCCAGCAGTTTGGGACTTTCCTACGAGCAGTACTTC.

The table lists this clone with a count of one. This sequence joins TRBV27 and TRBJ2-7; D may be TRBD2 (5 bases). CDR1 and CDR2 (germline): MNHEY, SMNVEV (reference sequence). The CDR3 runs 13 residues. With 6 bases removed from V and 2 bases from J, the gap between germline ends came to 11 bases. The CDR3 region has the DNA TGTGCCAGCAGGGGAGACATGACCTACGAGCAGTACTTC. Translation gives CASRGDMTYEQYF.

The genes are TRBV19 and TRBJ1-5, with a tentative D call TRBD1 (6 bases). The CDR3 runs 22 residues. Trimming removed 5 bases at V and 2 bases at J, with 34 bases between. Looked up from germline, CDR1 is LNHDA and CDR2 is SQIVND (reference sequence). Written as DNA, the CDR3 is TGTGCCAGTAGTCCACGTTCCCTTGGGGGCCCCGGGGCGGGGATGGGCAATCAGCCCCAGCATTTT. It translates to CASSPRSLGGPGAGMGNQPQHF.

V and J are TRBV29-1 and TRBJ1-1; D gene unclear. V was trimmed by 3 bases and J by 6 bases, leaving 14 bases between them. Germline assignment: CDR1 SQVTM and CDR2 ANQGSEA. This CDR3 region has 13 residues. The CDR3: CSVEGRLGAEAFF. The CDR3, as DNA: TGCAGCGTTGAGGGCAGGTTGGGTGCTGAAGCTTTCTTT. Full variable domain (remainder filled in from reference TRBV29-1 and TRBJ1-1): SAVISQKPSRDICQRGTSLTIQCQVDSQVTMMFWYRQQPGQSLTLIATANQGSEATYESGFVIDKFPISRPNLTFSTLTVSNMSPEDSSIYLCSVEGRLGAEAFFGQGTRLTVV.

CDR3 coding DNA: TGTGCCAGCAGGCTGGAGGTGGCGGGAGGATACAATGAGCAGTTCTTC. It encodes CASRLEVAGGYNEQFF. The gene calls are TRBV5-6 and TRBJ2-1, with 8 bases fitting TRBD2. V gave up 5 bases and J gave up 4 bases; unmatched junction bases: 11. The CDR3 is 16 residues long. Germline CDR1 reads SGHDT; CDR2 reads YYEEEE.